The TCR beta chain under discussion was sequenced for a study of beta chain features in type 1 diabetes. Study results and limitations: Across all four CD4+ subsets, people with type 1 diabetes showed modestly shorter TCRB CDR3s.

Of the isolated RNA, all was reverse transcribed, and so the sequenced material was expressed TCRB transcripts. The protocol was immunoSEQ multiplex PCR, while the TCRdb copy is restricted to in-frame clones and leaves out a portion. The table shows 150,000 to 200,000 clones, with about 8.1% occurring only once. This clone came up many times. Antigen: not known. The CDR3 sequence is 14 residues long. The V and J ends lost 1 base and 2 bases respectively, with 7 bases between them. Per the germline V gene, CDR1 is SGHDN and CDR2 is FVKESK. This sequence was found in a woman aged 18-35 years with type 1 diabetes. The sample was central memory CD4+ T cells from blood. V gene TRBV14 combines with J gene TRBJ2-3, with D possibly TRBD2 on 6 matching bases. This chain's CDR3 is CASSQGTITDTQYF. DNA of the CDR3: TGTGCCAGCAGCCAAGGGACTATCACAGATACGCAGTATTTT.